A selection of T cell receptor beta chains follows, all from one sample in a study of cytomegalovirus exposure and HLA in healthy donors. This table comes from immunoSEQ multiplex PCR, and its TCRdb copy is limited to in-frame clones, with some not included. The sample contains around 150,000 clones, about 71% of which appear only once. Input material: PBMCs. The receptors here all came from a woman aged 35 to 49 in good health and CMV-seropositive. Both conserved end residues are part of each CDR3. Each record gives: clone size, V gene, CDR3 length, J gene, D gene, CDR3 protein, CDR3 DNA. The D gene is left open where the match is weak. Only part of the rows carry a size: once, few, many, or a class if the clone is expanded.

clone_size: few; v_call: TRBV27; cdr3_length: 14; j_call: TRBJ2-6; d_call: -; cdr3_aa: CASSPLSGANVLTF; cdr3_nt: TGTGCCAGCAGTCCCCTCTCTGGGGCCAACGTCCTGACTTTC
clone_size: -; v_call: TRBV2; cdr3_length: 14; j_call: TRBJ1-1; d_call: TRBD1; cdr3_aa: CASSPGDRDTEAFF; cdr3_nt: TGTGCCAGCAGTCCCGGGGACAGGGACACTGAAGCTTTCTTT
clone_size: -; v_call: TRBV27; cdr3_length: 12; j_call: TRBJ2-1; d_call: -; cdr3_aa: CASSASRDEQFF; cdr3_nt: TGTGCCAGCAGCGCTAGTCGCGATGAGCAGTTCTTC
clone_size: -; v_call: TRBV5-1; cdr3_length: 14; j_call: TRBJ2-3; d_call: -; cdr3_aa: CASSFSGLTDTQYF; cdr3_nt: TGCGCCAGCAGCTTTAGCGGTCTCACAGATACGCAGTATTTT
clone_size: -; v_call: TRBV5-1; cdr3_length: 15; j_call: TRBJ1-3; d_call: -; cdr3_aa: CASSLLPGSGNTIYF; cdr3_nt: TGCGCCAGCAGCTTGTTGCCCGGGTCTGGAAACACCATATATTTT
clone_size: -; v_call: TRBV4-2; cdr3_length: 16; j_call: TRBJ2-1; d_call: -; cdr3_aa: CASSQDLAGGVGEQFF; cdr3_nt: TGTGCCAGCAGCCAAGATCTAGCCGGAGGCGTTGGTGAGCAGTTCTTC
clone_size: -; v_call: TRBV7-2; cdr3_length: 16; j_call: TRBJ2-3; d_call: TRBD2; cdr3_aa: CASSPLQRGGTDTQYF; cdr3_nt: TGTGCCAGCAGCCCCCTTCAGCGGGGGGGCACAGATACGCAGTATTTT
clone_size: -; v_call: TRBV7-9; cdr3_length: 15; j_call: TRBJ1-5; d_call: TRBD1; cdr3_aa: CASSLGQGAGQPQHF; cdr3_nt: TGTGCCAGCAGCTTGGGACAGGGGGCCGGTCAGCCCCAGCATTTT
clone_size: -; v_call: TRBV11-3; cdr3_length: 15; j_call: TRBJ2-1; d_call: -; cdr3_aa: CASSLIAALAEEQFF; cdr3_nt: TGTGCCAGCAGCCTAATAGCGGCCCTGGCTGAGGAGCAGTTCTTC
clone_size: few; v_call: TRBV5-1; cdr3_length: 17; j_call: TRBJ2-2; d_call: TRBD2; cdr3_aa: CASSLRTSGANTGELFF; cdr3_nt: TGCGCCAGCAGCTTACGAACTAGCGGGGCCAACACCGGGGAGCTGTTTTTT
clone_size: -; v_call: TRBV6-5; cdr3_length: 15; j_call: TRBJ1-2; d_call: TRBD1; cdr3_aa: CASSHHSGTGKFWAF; cdr3_nt: TGTGCCAGCAGTCACCATTCCGGGACAGGCAAATTCTGGGCCTTC
clone_size: few; v_call: TRBV6-1; cdr3_length: 15; j_call: TRBJ1-3; d_call: -; cdr3_aa: CASSVGVGSGNTIYF; cdr3_nt: TGTGCCAGCAGTGTCGGGGTCGGCTCTGGAAACACCATATATTTT
clone_size: -; v_call: TRBV6-5; cdr3_length: 15; j_call: TRBJ2-1; d_call: TRBD2; cdr3_aa: CASSALAGGYNEQFF; cdr3_nt: TGTGCCAGCAGTGCCCTAGCGGGAGGGTACAATGAGCAGTTCTTC
clone_size: few; v_call: TRBV7-2; cdr3_length: 15; j_call: TRBJ1-1; d_call: TRBD1; cdr3_aa: CASRSGGQGNTEAFF; cdr3_nt: TGTGCCAGCAGGTCTGGGGGACAGGGGAACACTGAAGCTTTCTTT
clone_size: -; v_call: TRBV5-6; cdr3_length: 14; j_call: TRBJ2-7; d_call: -; cdr3_aa: CASSLVDSIHEQYF; cdr3_nt: TGTGCCAGCAGCTTGGTGGACAGCATCCACGAGCAGTACTTC
clone_size: -; v_call: TRBV4-3; cdr3_length: 20; j_call: TRBJ2-6; d_call: TRBD1; cdr3_aa: CASSHLEWTGESSGANVLTF; cdr3_nt: TGCGCCAGCAGCCACCTAGAATGGACAGGGGAAAGCTCTGGGGCCAACGTCCTGACTTTC
clone_size: -; v_call: TRBV7-2; cdr3_length: 17; j_call: TRBJ1-5; d_call: -; cdr3_aa: CASSLGRGNTGTGPQHF; cdr3_nt: TGTGCCAGCAGCTTAGGTCGGGGTAACACAGGGACCGGACCCCAGCATTTT
clone_size: -; v_call: TRBV16; cdr3_length: 16; j_call: TRBJ2-1; d_call: -; cdr3_aa: CASSQGGLLSYNEQFF; cdr3_nt: TGTGCCAGCAGCCAGGGAGGACTTCTCTCCTACAATGAGCAGTTCTTC
clone_size: -; v_call: TRBV18; cdr3_length: 15; j_call: TRBJ1-5; d_call: TRBD1; cdr3_aa: CASSPTTGGKQPQNF; cdr3_nt: TGTGCCAGCTCACCAACGACAGGGGGTAAACAGCCCCAGAATTTT
clone_size: -; v_call: TRBV27; cdr3_length: 15; j_call: TRBJ2-3; d_call: -; cdr3_aa: CASSLRYGYRNTQYF; cdr3_nt: TGTGCCAGCAGTTTACGGTACGGGTACAGGAATACGCAGTATTTT
clone_size: -; v_call: TRBV6-5; cdr3_length: 15; j_call: TRBJ2-7; d_call: TRBD2; cdr3_aa: CASSYSPSGPYEQYF; cdr3_nt: TGTGCCAGCAGTTACTCGCCTAGCGGCCCCTACGAGCAGTACTTC
clone_size: -; v_call: TRBV5-1; cdr3_length: 15; j_call: TRBJ1-6; d_call: TRBD1; cdr3_aa: CASSRRGPSGSPLHF; cdr3_nt: TGCGCCAGCAGCCGCAGGGGGCCAAGTGGTTCACCCCTCCACTTT
clone_size: few; v_call: TRBV19; cdr3_length: 14; j_call: TRBJ1-1; d_call: TRBD1; cdr3_aa: CASSIGDRGTEAFF; cdr3_nt: TGTGCCAGTAGTATTGGGGACAGGGGGACTGAAGCTTTCTTT
clone_size: few; v_call: TRBV7-3; cdr3_length: 14; j_call: TRBJ2-1; d_call: TRBD2; cdr3_aa: CASSLAGDYNEQFF; cdr3_nt: TGTGCCAGCAGCTTAGCGGGAGACTACAATGAGCAGTTCTTC
clone_size: -; v_call: TRBV18; cdr3_length: 13; j_call: TRBJ1-5; d_call: TRBD1; cdr3_aa: CASSPDRDQPQHF; cdr3_nt: TGTGCCAGCTCACCTGACAGGGATCAGCCCCAGCATTTT
clone_size: -; v_call: TRBV6-5; cdr3_length: 14; j_call: TRBJ1-5; d_call: -; cdr3_aa: CASSLARGNQPQHF; cdr3_nt: TGTGCCAGCAGCCTGGCCAGGGGTAATCAGCCCCAGCATTTT
clone_size: few; v_call: TRBV10-3; cdr3_length: 16; j_call: TRBJ2-3; d_call: TRBD2; cdr3_aa: CAAQSDGLADSDTQYF; cdr3_nt: TGTGCCGCACAGAGCGACGGACTAGCGGACTCAGATACGCAGTATTTT
clone_size: -; v_call: TRBV5-1; cdr3_length: 16; j_call: TRBJ2-5; d_call: TRBD1; cdr3_aa: CVSSLISGGSQETQYF; cdr3_nt: TGCGTCAGCAGCTTGATCTCAGGGGGTAGCCAAGAGACCCAGTACTTC
clone_size: -; v_call: TRBV11-1; cdr3_length: 14; j_call: TRBJ2-3; d_call: -; cdr3_aa: CASSPHQGTDTQYF; cdr3_nt: TGTGCCAGCAGCCCCCATCAGGGAACGGATACGCAGTATTTT
clone_size: -; v_call: TRBV18; cdr3_length: 16; j_call: TRBJ1-6; d_call: TRBD1; cdr3_aa: CASSPTGANYNSPLHF; cdr3_nt: TGTGCCAGCTCCCCGACAGGGGCGAACTATAATTCACCCCTCCACTTT
clone_size: -; v_call: TRBV7-6; cdr3_length: 15; j_call: TRBJ1-6; d_call: -; cdr3_aa: CASSPATGYNSPLHF; cdr3_nt: TGTGCCAGCAGCCCAGCGACAGGCTATAATTCACCCCTCCACTTT
clone_size: -; v_call: TRBV15; cdr3_length: 14; j_call: TRBJ1-1; d_call: -; cdr3_aa: CATSSTARGTEAFF; cdr3_nt: TGTGCCACCAGCTCCACTGCTCGAGGCACTGAAGCTTTCTTT
clone_size: -; v_call: TRBV9; cdr3_length: 14; j_call: TRBJ2-1; d_call: TRBD2; cdr3_aa: CASSVRKRENEQFF; cdr3_nt: TGTGCCAGCAGCGTAAGGAAGCGGGAGAATGAGCAGTTCTTC